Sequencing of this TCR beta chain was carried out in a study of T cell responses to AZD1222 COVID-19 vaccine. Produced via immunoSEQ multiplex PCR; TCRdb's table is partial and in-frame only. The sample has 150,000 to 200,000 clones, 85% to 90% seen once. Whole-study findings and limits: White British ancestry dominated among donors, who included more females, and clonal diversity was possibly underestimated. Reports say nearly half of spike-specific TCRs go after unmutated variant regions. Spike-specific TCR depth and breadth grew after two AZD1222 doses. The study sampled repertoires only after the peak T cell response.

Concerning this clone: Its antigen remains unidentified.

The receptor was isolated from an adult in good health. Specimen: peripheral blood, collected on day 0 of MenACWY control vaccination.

Here the CDR3 DNA reads TGCGCCAGCAGCTCCGGACAGGGGTGGCTTGAAAAACTGTTTTTT. Residues: CASSSGQGWLEKLFF. J is TRBJ1-4 and V is TRBV5-1; 9 nucleotides match TRBD1. From germline, CDR1 is SGHRS and CDR2 YFSETQ. This CDR3 is 15 amino acids long. V gave up 3 bases and J gave up 7 bases; unmatched junction bases: 7.